The clone carrying this T cell receptor beta chain occurred a few times. V lost 7 bases to trimming and J lost 8 bases, with 23 bases between them. Germline CDR1 is LNHDA and CDR2 is SQIVND (reference sequence). The CDR3 contains 15 residues. The sample comes from a study of OX40 agonist ivuxolimab in advanced cancers. Sequencing used immunoSEQ multiplex PCR; TCRdb keeps in-frame clones, though not all of them. The sample has roughly 68,000 clones; 80% to 90% are singletons. This rearrangement joins TRBV19 to TRBJ1-2, with a possible D match to TRBD1 (6 bases). Source: CD4+ or CD8+ T cells sorted from blood, taken in a trial of the OX40 agonist ivuxolimab. The source of this sequence is an adult with an advanced solid tumor such as melanoma, head and neck, liver or kidney cancer. The CDR3 DNA sequence: TGTGCCAGTAATTTCTACAGGGACCAACTATGGGGCTACACCTTC. Amino acids: CASNFYRDQLWGYTF.